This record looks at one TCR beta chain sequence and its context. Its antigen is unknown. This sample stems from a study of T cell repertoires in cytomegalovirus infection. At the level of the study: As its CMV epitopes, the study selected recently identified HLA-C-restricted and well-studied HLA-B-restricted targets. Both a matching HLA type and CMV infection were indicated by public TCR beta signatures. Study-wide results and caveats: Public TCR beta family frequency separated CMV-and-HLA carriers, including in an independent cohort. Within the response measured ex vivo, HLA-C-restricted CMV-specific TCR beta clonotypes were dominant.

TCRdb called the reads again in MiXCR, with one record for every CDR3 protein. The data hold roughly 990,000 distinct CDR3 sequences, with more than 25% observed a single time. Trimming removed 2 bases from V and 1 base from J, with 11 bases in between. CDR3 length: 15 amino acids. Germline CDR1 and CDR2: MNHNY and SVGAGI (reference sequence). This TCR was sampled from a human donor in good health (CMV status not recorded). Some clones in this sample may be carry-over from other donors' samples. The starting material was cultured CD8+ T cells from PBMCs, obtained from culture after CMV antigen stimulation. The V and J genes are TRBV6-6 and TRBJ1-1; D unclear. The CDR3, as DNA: TGTGCCAGCAGTTACGTCGAGACTTCGAACACTGAAGCTTTCTTT. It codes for CASSYVETSNTEAFF.